The 14 T cell receptor beta chains reported below all come from one sample, sequenced in a study of Ad26.COV2.S vaccination and SARS-CoV-2 variants. The treatment: approximately 18 received Ad26.COV2.S at low or high dose, single or two shots; 5 received placebo; per-sample allocation not given. All samples were drawn on day 63, counting from the first vaccine or placebo injection. Profiled with immunoSEQ multiplex PCR; TCRdb holds only in-frame clones, not every one. This sample has approximately 420,000 clones; roughly 90% occur once, and the top ten carry about 4%. Sequenced material: peripheral blood, taken in a trial of Ad26.COV2.S vaccine versus placebo. The receptors were gathered from a person aged 18-60 years who received the Ad26.COV2.S COVID-19 vaccine or a placebo.

In this sample, this clone turned up once. The V call is TRBV21-1, the J call TRBJ2-5. TRBV21-1 is a pseudogene locus. The CDR3 is 11 residues long. This chain's CDR3 is CASTTLLGEYF. CDR3 bases: TGTGCCAGCACCACCCTCCTTGGGGAGTACTTC.

In this sample, this clone turned up a few times. The J gene is TRBJ2-7, the V gene TRBV4-3, with TRBD1 as a possible D gene (5 bases). Germline V gives CDR1 LGHNA, CDR2 YSLEER. Between the trimmed V and J ends, which lost 0 bases and 4 bases, there was a span of 13 bases. The CDR3 has 15 residues. This CDR3 reads CASSQDSPGSYEQYF. For the CDR3, the DNA is TGCGCCAGCAGCCAAGATTCCCCAGGGTCGTACGAGCAGTACTTC.

The rearrangement links TRBV28 to TRBJ2-7, with no clear D. V dropped 1 base and J dropped 5 bases, with 12 bases sitting between them. The CDR3 has 14 amino acids. Germline CDR1 MDHEN, CDR2 SYDVKM. The CDR3 sequence is CASSLSGSSHEQYF. In DNA form, the CDR3 reads TGTGCCAGCAGTTTATCTGGATCTTCCCACGAGCAGTACTTC. The variable domain in full, with the rest retrieved from reference TRBV28 and TRBJ2-7, is DVKVTQSSRYLVKRTGEKVFLECVQDMDHENMFWYRQDPGLGLRLIYFSYDVKMKEKGDIPEGYSVSREKKERFSLILESASTNQTSMYLCASSLSGSSHEQYFGPGTRLTVT.

V is TRBV25-1 and J is TRBJ2-1; D unclear. The CDR3 is 15 amino acids. Trimming stripped 10 bases from V and 2 bases from J, with 18 bases between. Germline V gene sequence: CDR1 MGHDK, CDR2 SYGVNS. For the CDR3, the DNA is TGTGCCACCAGACCTACAGTTTTTACCTACAATGAGCAGTTCTTC. It translates to CATRPTVFTYNEQFF.

The J gene is TRBJ1-1, the V gene TRBV5-1; 10 bases are shared with TRBD1. CDR1 is SGHRS, CDR2 YFSETQ, per germline. The CDR3 covers 14 residues. V was clipped by 4 bases and J by 5 bases; unmatched bases: 5. The CDR3 here is CASSRQGARTEAFF. As DNA, the CDR3 is TGCGCCAGCAGCCGACAGGGGGCAAGAACTGAAGCTTTCTTT.

This chain uses TRBV25-1 with TRBJ1-4; 7 bases align to TRBD1. Germline V lookup: CDR1 MGHDK, CDR2 SYGVNS. V lost 6 bases and J lost 6; bases outside the gene matches: 7. The CDR3 covers 14 residues. CDR3: CASRQTGFYEKLFF. CDR3 coding DNA: TGTGCCAGCAGGCAGACAGGGTTTTATGAAAAACTGTTTTTT.

The chain couples TRBV5-1 to TRBJ1-1; tentative D call: TRBD1 (6 bases). The ends were cut back, 5 bases at V and 4 bases at J, with 18 bases in the middle. Germline values: CDR1 SGHRS, CDR2 YFSETQ. This CDR3 is built from 15 residues. As DNA, the CDR3 is TGCGCCAGCAGATCACGGGGAGGGGGTGGCACTGAAGCTTTCTTT. Translation gives CASRSRGGGGTEAFF.

V gene TRBV28 combines with J gene TRBJ1-2; D is unresolved. In germline, CDR1 is MDHEN, CDR2 SYDVKM. V shed 7 bases and J shed 10 bases, with 19 bases lying between them. The CDR3 covers 13 residues. The CDR3 reads CASNAEMAGDYTF. As DNA, the CDR3 is TGTGCCAGCAATGCAGAGATGGCTGGTGACTACACCTTC.

The chain uses TRBV6-5 and TRBJ2-1; no definite D call. Trimming stripped 5 bases from V and 3 bases from J, with 11 bases between. The CDR3 is 14 amino acids. The germline V gene encodes CDR1 MNHEY and CDR2 SVGAGI. CDR3 DNA sequence: TGTGCCAGCAGTCAACTCAGGAGCTACAATGAGCAGTTCTTC. This sequence encodes CASSQLRSYNEQFF.

The chain is built from TRBV11-2 and TRBJ2-3; possibly TRBD2 for D (6 bases). Trimming pared 4 bases from V and 1 base from J, leaving 12 bases between. Per germline, CDR1 SGHAT and CDR2 FQNNGV. This CDR3 contains 15 residues. CDR3 DNA sequence: TGTGCCAGCAGCTCCGGGAGTAGCGGCACAGATACGCAGTATTTT. It specifies CASSSGSSGTDTQYF. Combining the CDR3 with reference TRBV11-2 and TRBJ2-3 gives the whole variable domain EAGVAQSPRYKIIEKRQSVAFWCNPISGHATLYWYQQILGQGPKLLIQFQNNGVVDDSQLPKDRFSAERLKGVDSTLKIQPAKLEDSAVYLCASSSGSSGTDTQYFGPGTRLTVL.

The chain links TRBV7-2 to TRBJ1-5; D call uncertain. Germline V lookup: CDR1 SGHTA, CDR2 FQGNSA. The CDR3 is 14 amino acids. Trimming pared 2 bases from V and 7 bases from J, leaving 12 bases between. The CDR3 coding sequence is TGTGCCAGCAGCTTATATGGGATACGGCAGCCCCAGCATTTT. Translating it yields CASSLYGIRQPQHF.

The chain is built from TRBV7-2 and TRBJ1-5, with D hard to call. Germline V gene lookup returns CDR1 SGHTA and CDR2 FQGNSA. V lost 0 bases and J 4 bases, leaving 7 bases between the germline ends. CDR3 size: 14 residues. The CDR3 here is CASSLAYRNQPQHF. DNA for the CDR3: TGTGCCAGCAGCTTAGCGTATAGAAATCAGCCCCAGCATTTT.

In DNA form, the CDR3 reads TGTGCCACCAGTCACGAAGGAGATACGCAGTATTTT. This gives the protein CATSHEGDTQYF. The chain combines TRBV24-1 with TRBJ2-3, with D unresolved. Germline V lookup: CDR1 KGHDR, CDR2 SFDVKD. This CDR3 has 12 amino acids. V was shortened by 6 bases and J by 5 bases, with 8 bases between the two germline ends.

Concerning this clone itself: In the same sample, other DNA sequences code for this CDR3. The CDR3 DNA reads as TGTGCCAGCAGCTTAGCGGGGGGGAGCTCCTACGAGCAGTACTTC. This translates into CASSLAGGSSYEQYF. The chain couples TRBV7-3 to TRBJ2-7; 9 bases match TRBD2. V shed 2 bases, J shed 0 bases, and the junction held 2 bases outside the gene matches. The CDR3 runs 15 residues. The V gene's germline CDR1 is SGHTA and CDR2 FQGTGA. The full variable domain, in which reference TRBV7-3 and TRBJ2-7 provide the parts outside the CDR3, is GAGVSQTPSNKVTEKGKYVELRCDPISGHTALYWYRQSLGQGPEFLIYFQGTGAADDSGLPNDRFFAVRPEGSVSTLKIQRTERGDSAVYLCASSLAGGSSYEQYFGPGTRLTVT.